This T cell receptor (beta chain) comes out of a study of Graves' ophthalmopathy and Graves' hyperthyroidism. Physicians reached a diagnosis by relying on clinical symptoms, serum thyroxine, TRAb, thyroid ultrasound and orbital computed tomography. CDR3 regions of TCR beta were amplified from RNA transcripts. Second-round multiplex PCR came after first-round RT-PCR with HTBI primers. TCRdb passed the multiplex PCR reads through MiXCR, listing each CDR3 protein once. Seen here are about 740,000 distinct CDR3 sequences, 40% observed once, and the top ten hold less than 55%. CDR3 size: 14 residues. Germline CDR1 is SNHLY and CDR2 is FYNNEI. V gave up 1 base and J gave up 8 bases, with 11 bases separating them. Study-wide results and caveats: Blood samples also showed most expanded thyroid clonotypes exceeding 0.001 frequency. Researchers report that a 13-signature model separated ophthalmopathy from stable hyperthyroidism, posting almost 90% sensitivity and about 78% specificity.

Details on this clonotype: Its specificity is unknown.

The sequencing sample was made of peripheral blood. The source is an adult man with Graves' ophthalmopathy. This chain connects TRBV2 to TRBJ1-4; D unresolved. CDR3 loop: CASSEDLTGEKLFF. The CDR3 bases are TGTGCCAGCAGTGAAGATCTGACGGGGGAAAAACTGTTTTTT.